This record covers a single TCR beta chain. Its recognized antigen is unknown. The record has no base qualities; no much larger clone is one base away. In total, approximately 610 healthy bone marrow donors made up the cohort. All cohort members were sampled while nominally healthy, although unrecorded immune exposures were likely present. The donor tested CMV seronegative and was one of the 352 seronegative cohort members. A peripheral blood sample was collected from each donor, and TCR beta sequencing was performed on peripheral blood mononuclear cells. Genomic DNA was extracted from the blood cell samples with the Qiagen DNeasy Blood Extraction Kit. The data stem from a study of cytomegalovirus exposure and HLA in healthy donors (dated by TCRdb to about 2017). Study-level background: An earlier analysis of 587 of the donors reported about 260 Gb of sequence data and around 120 million unique TCR beta sequences obtained from some 200 million T cells. Among about 360 genotyped donors of the cohort, an average of approximately 240,000 unique TCR beta nucleotide sequences were sequenced per donor, about a sixth of them non-productive. In a later analysis, previously published TCR beta repertoires from 600 to 850 donors were re-analyzed and high-resolution HLA genotyping was added so that TCR occurrence patterns could be studied. To decide whether each TCR beta V gene segment behaved as functional or pseudogenic, an earlier analysis of approximately 620 of the donors relied on high-throughput TCR beta sequencing. A later genetic analysis used genome-wide SNP genotypes for about 60% of the 666 donors, treating that subset as a discovery cohort. Among the roughly 400 genotyped donors, more than 70% belonged to the genetic ancestry cluster associated with self-reported Caucasian donors. Approximately 330 gigabases of sequencing data and roughly 81 million unique TCR sequences made up an early release that covered under 750 HLA-typed donors. The number of typed donors differed by locus: about 629-640 for A, B, C, DRB1 and DQB1; 522 for DQA1; 600 to 610 for DPA1; and about 450 for DPB1. To predict cytomegalovirus infection status, the study brought together high-throughput TCR immunosequencing, statistical association of individual TCRs with disease status, and machine learning. Because of strong linkage in the cohort, five DR-DQ haplotypes were treated as single units for association and clustering. Alongside the repertoire data, information on donor age, sex, ethnicity and CMV serostatus was compiled. HLA typing included class I and class II loci at four-digit resolution. Along with the roughly 710-subject first cohort, a separate validation cohort of over a hundred different subjects was used. Every discovery cohort repertoire had been produced on one sequencing platform. The study used immunosequencing to profile the T cell repertoires of approximately 650 subjects and linked those repertoires to cytomegalovirus serostatus. The aim of the study was to test whether cataloging public T cell receptors could identify signatures of past pathogen exposure. In the later analysis, no new phenotypic data were used to find candidate immune exposures; instead, reliance was placed on TCR beta sequences and their occurrence across donors.

Library generation was performed with the immunoSEQ multiplex PCR assay. The multiplex PCR relied on a mix of 60 forward primers for TCR Vbeta segments and 13 reverse primers for TCR Jbeta segments. The CDR3 region of rearranged TCR beta genes was amplified from genomic DNA by a multiplex PCR assay. The amplified TCR beta libraries were sequenced on the Illumina HiSeq System as 87-base-pair reads. Concerning the study's data processing: A later analysis tallied 80 million to 95 million unique TCR beta chains across the roughly 610 repertoires, and some 12 million of those chains were shared by two or more donors. Raw reads were error-corrected and collapsed into unique sequences by a nearest-neighbor algorithm in which closely related sequences were merged to remove PCR and sequencing errors. Alignment of CDR3 sequences to IMGT reference sequences was used to assign V, D and J gene segments. Each retained sequence needed at least a six-nucleotide match to both a V gene segment and a J gene segment. A rearrangement was called productive if the CDR3 had no stop codons and remained in frame with V and J, and every other rearrangement was called non-productive. Following IMGT convention, CDR3 was defined as the stretch from the second conserved V-encoded cysteine to the conserved J-encoded phenylalanine. The earlier analysis of about 590 of the donors excluded sequences that lacked an unambiguous match to a single V gene segment. In an earlier analysis of more than 500 of the donors, a V segment was called functional when productive rearrangements were above 56.7%, and segregating when the standard deviation between donors exceeded 5%. A statistical classification framework was built to diagnose cytomegalovirus status from the catalog of TCR beta chain sequences. V and J gene assignment, in a later analysis, came from comparing TCR nucleotide sequences with IMGT/GENE-DB human TR gene sequences. The TCRdist pipeline was used in a later analysis to assign CDR3 sequences and most-parsimonious VDJ recombination scenarios. In a later analysis, each TCR beta chain was defined by its CDR3 amino acid sequence together with its V-gene family, and reads lacking a unique V-gene family were excluded. As a way to deal with suspected cross-contamination and a sequencing artifact, a later analysis dropped roughly 600 nucleotide sequences that were highly shared and had low generation probability. In a later analysis, a clonal expansion index was calculated for each public chain from normalized within-repertoire ranks of inferred template counts. Generation probabilities in a later analysis came from a VDJ recombination model fitted to out-of-frame rearrangements, and those results were checked against IGoR. In a later analysis, TCR-TCR, TCR-HLA and TCR-CMV co-occurrence was scored with hypergeometric tests, and a repertoire-size bias correction was applied to TCR pairs. In a later analysis, false discovery rates were estimated by permuting HLA or CMV assignments 20 times. In a later analysis, co-occurring TCRs were grouped using DBSCAN, and TCRdist sequence similarity was added for clustering within HLA-allele-positive subsets. For co-occurrence clustering, repertoires with fewer than 30,000 or more than 120,000 public chains were excluded, along with 5 or 6 repertoires with anomalous nucleotide sharing. TCRdb retrieved this table from immuneACCESS and kept in-frame rearrangements only. Not all clones are present; in checked studies, unresolved V genes account for under half, and no reason is known for the remainder. The V and J calls and clone size come from that table; D and trimming were worked out from the DNA. The sample table holds 150,000 or so clones, of which around three quarters were seen once. Roughly 1% of the sample goes to the ten largest clones.

Study-wide findings and limitations: Because some donors lacked HLA typing at each locus, the association tests relied only on the typed subset. The sequencing pipeline was judged likely to have produced a cluster of highly shared sequence variants as a technical artifact. Strong co-occurrence of HLA alleles, especially DR and DQ, made assigning TCR associations to individual alleles difficult. The classifier was reported to diagnose cytomegalovirus status with high specificity and sensitivity in both the original and validation cohorts. Immune exposure information for the cohort was limited to CMV serostatus. A further reported finding was that TCR beta sequences accurately predicted the HLA-A and HLA-B alleles for most subjects in the first cohort. A later genetic analysis associated a missense DCLRE1C variant with V-gene and J-gene trimming of TCR beta chains, and an independent cohort replicated the association. In a later analysis, most CMV-associated TCR beta chains were found to appear HLA-restricted, with HLA associations seemingly driven largely by CMV exposure. The presence/absence analyses assumed that sequencing depth was roughly uniform across donors, and that assumption may not be true. According to the authors, the approach could potentially be generalized to other disease states and immunological phenotypes. The study listed 170 or so TCR beta chains as associated with cytomegalovirus. A later genetic analysis reported fewer N-insertions in productive TCRs among donors in an Asian-associated ancestry cluster than the 666-donor mean. In a later analysis, 15,000 to 20,000 TCR beta sequences were associated with specific HLA alleles at a false discovery rate of 0.05. The earlier analysis of 587 of the donors excluded seventeen rarely observed V segments, including chromosome 9 orphons, because counts were too low. This cohort had only TCR beta chains sequenced, and the lack of alpha or paired-chain data limited which features could be detected. According to a later analysis, parvovirus B19, influenza, CMV and Epstein-Barr virus appeared linked to several top co-occurrence clusters. Compared with equally common non-associated chains, HLA-associated TCR beta chains in a later analysis were more clonally expanded and had lower generation probabilities. In vitro tests confirmed that a few of the cytomegalovirus-associated TCR beta chains recognize cytomegalovirus antigens. Correlated functional status among segregating V segments might reflect linkage disequilibrium, but an unknown experimental factor could not be ruled out. According to a later analysis, TCR association rates differed among HLA loci, with DRB1 alleles showing the most associated TCRs and HLA-C alleles showing the fewest. Broadly in line with IMGT annotations, most TCR beta V segments showed up in productive rearrangements about 87% or about 30% of the time in an earlier analysis of 587 of the donors. Across donors, most TCR sequences were observed very rarely, whereas some public TCRs were present in many individuals.

Material: PBMCs. This clonotype originated in a woman in her thirties or forties in good health and CMV-seronegative.

The DNA sequence reads TGTGCCAGCAGCTTGGTTGGGGCTTGGGAGACCCAGTACTTC. Its protein reads: CASSLVGAWETQYF. The rearranged segments are TRBV5-6 and TRBJ2-5; the D segment could be TRBD1, given 5 matching bases. From its cysteine to its phenylalanine, the CDR3 spans 14 amino acids. Only CDR3 DNA is held: 42 bases, read in frame from base 1. V loses 0 bases of germline sequence and J loses 5 bases, and the interval between the two ends is 11 bases. CDR1 and CDR2 are read off the germline V gene as SGHDT and YYEEEE.